The TCR beta chain described here comes from a study of T cells after yellow fever vaccination. TCRdb re-called the 5' RACE reads through MiXCR, storing one row per CDR3 protein. The sample carries 300,000 to 400,000 distinct CDR3 sequences, 9.5% to 15% recorded once. The CDR3 loop spans 15 amino acids. The trim removed 6 bases at V and 3 bases at J, leaving 11 bases unmatched. Looked up from germline, CDR1 is SGHTA and CDR2 is FQGNSA. The origin of this receptor is a young man who received the YFV17D yellow fever vaccine. The chain recombines TRBV7-2 with TRBJ2-7; 7 nucleotides align to TRBD1. The sample was CD4+ T cells sorted from PBMCs, taken 15 days after the yellow fever booster vaccination. In DNA, the CDR3 is TGTGCCAGCAGTCTAAGCGGACAGGCAGACTACGAGCAGTACTTC. Translation gives CASSLSGQADYEQYF.